Below, 15 T cell receptor beta chains from the same sample are listed, as sequenced in a study of chemoradiotherapy in HPV16-positive cancers. TCRdb keeps only in-frame clones here, not all; method: immunoSEQ multiplex PCR. The sample lists over 10,000 clones, about 80% occurring once. This sample was gathered from a patient who underwent chemoradiotherapy. The origin of the receptors is a human donor with HPV-associated anogenital cancer.

V is TRBV18 and J is TRBJ1-5; D gene unclear. The CDR3 is made up of 14 amino acids. The V gene's germline CDR1 is KGHSH and CDR2 LQKENI. The V and J ends lost 4 bases and 0 bases respectively, with 7 bases between them. CDR3 amino acids: CASSQSYSNQPQHF. The CDR3 coding sequence is TGTGCCAGCTCACAGAGCTATAGCAATCAGCCCCAGCATTTT.

The table lists this clone with a count of one. This chain joins TRBV6-1 and TRBJ2-1; D gene unclear. Trimming stripped 4 bases from V and 3 bases from J, with 10 bases between. Germline V gene lookup returns CDR1 MNHNS and CDR2 SASEGT. This CDR3 comprises 14 residues. This CDR3 reads CASSGILGYNEQFF. The CDR3 nucleotides are TGTGCCAGCAGTGGGATTTTGGGCTACAATGAGCAGTTCTTC.

CDR3 sequence reads: CASSTGTGAIMNTEAFF. The DNA for the CDR3 is TGTGCCAGCAGCACCGGGACAGGGGCAATTATGAACACTGAAGCTTTCTTT. The V and J genes are TRBV5-6 and TRBJ1-1; 10 nucleotides line up with TRBD1. The CDR3 totals 17 residues. Germline V lookup: CDR1 SGHDT, CDR2 YYEEEE. The J segment lost 0 bases and the V segment lost 4 bases, leaving 9 bases of the junction unmatched.

This chain connects TRBV5-4 to TRBJ2-2; 7 bases line up with TRBD1. V shed 4 bases, J shed 5 bases, and the junction held 11 bases outside the gene matches. The CDR3 contains 16 residues. From germline, CDR1 is SGHNT and CDR2 YYREEE (reference sequence). In DNA, the CDR3 is TGTGCCAGCAGCCAAAACAGGGGCCTTCAAACCGGGGAGCTGTTTTTT. As protein: CASSQNRGLQTGELFF.

The chain combines TRBV5-4 with TRBJ1-3; D might be TRBD1 (6 bases). CDR1 is SGHNT and CDR2 is YYREEE in the germline V gene (reference sequence). CDR3 length equals 13 residues. V lost 2 bases, J lost 4 bases, and 7 bases lay in between. Written as DNA, the CDR3 is TGTGCCAGCAGCTTCAGGGGAGGAAACACCATATATTTT. This translates into CASSFRGGNTIYF.

This clone has only a few counts. This chain uses TRBV7-3 with TRBJ2-7; no clear D. The CDR3 length is 14 residues. V was cut by 4 bases and J by 2 bases, with 12 bases left in between. Looked up from germline, CDR1 is SGHTA and CDR2 is FQGTGA. The CDR3: CASSSRPGPYEQYF. The CDR3 bases are TGTGCCAGCAGCTCCCGGCCGGGCCCCTACGAGCAGTACTTC.

V and J are TRBV27 and TRBJ2-7; D is possibly TRBD1 or TRBD2 (7 bases each). This CDR3 comprises 14 residues. Trimming left V 4 bases short and J 3 bases short, with 13 bases between. CDR1 and CDR2 from the germline V gene are MNHEY and SMNVEV (reference sequence). In DNA form, the CDR3 reads TGTGCCAGCAGTTCAGGGGGACTAAACTACGAGCAGTACTTC. It yields the protein CASSSGGLNYEQYF.

The rearrangement links TRBV5-1 to TRBJ1-1; D call uncertain. V lost 4 bases and J 10 bases, leaving 11 bases between the germline ends. The CDR3 spans 11 residues. Germline values: CDR1 SGHRS, CDR2 YFSETQ. CDR3 sequence reads: CASSAGLGAFF. As DNA, the CDR3 is TGCGCCAGCAGCGCCGGACTGGGAGCTTTCTTT.

V gene TRBV19 combines with J gene TRBJ2-5; D gene ambiguous. CDR1 is LNHDA and CDR2 is SQIVND in the germline V gene (reference sequence). Trimming stripped 10 bases from V and 5 bases from J, with 23 bases between. The CDR3 totals 15 residues. CDR3 residues: CATKKDGYRTETQYF. The CDR3 nucleotides read TGTGCCACTAAGAAGGACGGCTATCGGACGGAGACCCAGTACTTC.

This clone was seen a single time. The CDR3 loop is CATSRGEIGELFF. Here the CDR3 DNA reads TGTGCCACTTCCCGCGGGGAGATCGGGGAGCTGTTTTTT. This chain uses TRBV19 with TRBJ2-2; tentative D call: TRBD2 (6 bases). The CDR3 is 13 residues long. Trimming shortened V by 10 bases and J by 7 bases, and 16 bases separated the two germline ends. Germline CDR1 and CDR2: LNHDA and SQIVND (reference sequence).

The CDR3 DNA is TGTGCCAGCAGCACCAACCGGGCCGAATTAAGAGATGGCTACACCTTC. Its translation is CASSTNRAELRDGYTF. The V gene is TRBV7-2, the J gene TRBJ1-2, with no clear D. The length of the CDR3 is 16 residues. Trimming pared 5 bases from V and 6 bases from J, leaving 22 bases between. Germline CDR1 reads SGHTA; CDR2 reads FQGNSA.

The chain couples TRBV30 to TRBJ2-7; the match to TRBD1 covers 9 bases. Germline-derived CDR1 and CDR2 are GTSNPN and SVGIG (reference sequence). This CDR3 region has 15 residues. Losses at the gene ends were 8 bases for V and 0 bases for J; bases not matched to a gene: 11. This CDR3 is CAGVRRDRVSYEQYF. CDR3 in DNA: TGTGCCGGGGTCCGCCGGGACAGGGTCTCCTACGAGCAGTACTTC.

The rearrangement uses TRBV6-7 and TRBJ1-6; TRBD1 aligns across 7 bases. TRBV6-7 counts as an open reading frame of uncertain function. The ends lost 4 bases at V and 4 bases at J; junction bases unmatched: 16. The CDR3 totals 19 residues. CDR3 loop: CASSFMYFFRDRYNSPLHF. DNA of the CDR3: TGTGCCAGCAGTTTCATGTATTTTTTCCGGGACAGATATAATTCACCCCTCCACTTT.

J is TRBJ1-1 and V is TRBV6-6; D unresolved. V lost 8 bases to trimming and J lost 0 bases, with 10 bases between them. This CDR3 is 13 amino acids long. Germline V gene sequence: CDR1 MNHNY, CDR2 SVGAGI (reference sequence). The CDR3, as DNA: TGTGCCAGCCGCTTAAGCATGAACACTGAAGCTTTCTTT. As protein: CASRLSMNTEAFF.

This clone was counted between two and nine times. The V gene is TRBV6-1, the J gene TRBJ1-6, with unresolved D. From germline, CDR1 is MNHNS and CDR2 SASEGT. The V and J ends lost 2 bases and 11 bases respectively, with 10 bases between them. This CDR3 comprises 13 residues. The CDR3 reads CASSEQQTTPLHF. DNA of the CDR3: TGTGCCAGCAGTGAACAACAGACTACACCCCTCCACTTT.